Listed here are 5 T cell receptor beta chains from one sample, sequenced in a study of stem cell transplantation in POMP-related autoinflammatory disease. The repertoire was sequenced with immunoSEQ multiplex PCR; TCRdb's copy has only in-frame clones and lacks some. The table shows some 26,000 clones, with roughly 80% occurring only once. The material was CD4+ T cells from PBMCs, obtained before stem cell transplantation. These receptors came from a human donor with POMP-related autoinflammation and immune dysregulation (PRAID).

The chain uses TRBV27 and TRBJ2-3; D may match TRBD1 or TRBD2 (6 bases each). This CDR3 region has 17 residues. The germline CDR1 and CDR2 sequences are MNHEY and SMNVEV (reference sequence). The V end was cut by 2 bases, the J end by 0 bases, with 15 bases between. CDR3 nucleotide sequence: TGTGCCAGCAGTTTAATCCGAACAGGGACTAGCACAGATACGCAGTATTTT. It is translated as CASSLIRTGTSTDTQYF.

The V gene is TRBV30, the J gene TRBJ2-2; 8 nucleotides line up with TRBD2. Per germline, CDR1 GTSNPN and CDR2 SVGIG (reference sequence). The J segment lost 3 bases and the V segment lost 2 bases, leaving 5 bases of the junction unmatched. This CDR3 is built from 15 residues. Written as DNA, the CDR3 is TGTGCCTGGAGTTGGAGCGGGAGCTACACCGGGGAGCTGTTTTTT. Protein sequence: CAWSWSGSYTGELFF.

The DNA for the CDR3 is TGTGCCAGCTCACCACCCGGACTAGCGGGCAGCACAGATACGCAGTATTTT. Amino acids: CASSPPGLAGSTDTQYF. The J gene is TRBJ2-3, the V gene TRBV18, with TRBD2 matching over 11 bases. V dropped 0 bases and J dropped 0; count of bases not matched to a gene: 2. Germline CDR1 and CDR2: KGHSH and LQKENI. This CDR3 has 17 amino acids.

The chain has TRBV6-5 and TRBJ1-6; 10 nucleotides align to TRBD1. The germline V gene has CDR1 MNHEY and CDR2 SVGAGI. There are 15 residues in the CDR3. V was clipped by 2 bases and J by 7 bases; unmatched bases: 2. CDR3 region: CASSYRDRGNSPLHF. The CDR3 coding sequence is TGTGCCAGCAGTTACCGGGACAGGGGAAATTCACCCCTCCACTTT.

V is TRBV5-1 and J is TRBJ2-3; a weak D match, TRBD1 (6 bases). Trimming pared 2 bases from V and 5 bases from J, leaving 21 bases between. The CDR3 loop spans 17 amino acids. Germline lookup yields CDR1 SGHRS and CDR2 YFSETQ. Written as DNA, the CDR3 is TGCGCCAGCAGCTTCCCGACAGGCCGCGACCGAGAAGATACGCAGTATTTT. Protein: CASSFPTGRDREDTQYF.